This TCR beta chain appears in the sequencing data of a study of post-analysis software for immune sequencing data (dated by TCRdb to the mid-2010s). With respect to the entire study: Disease courses on record covered relapsing-remitting, secondary progressive and progressive-relapsing multiple sclerosis, though some patients had no subtype annotation. Patient repertoires were compared against 11 previously published healthy control repertoires from donors aged roughly 6 to 25 years. A subset of samples was prepared in parallel using single-end sample barcoding, then pooled and co-amplified after Illumina adapter ligation. What the research found in general, with its limitations: Direct clustering with F measure showed strong co-clustering of samples prepared in the same batch, prompting a batch-effect correction. Patients showed significantly higher frequencies than controls for about 5 TRBV segments, among them TRBV5-6, TRBV5-1 and TRBV20-1. The multiple sclerosis patient group was slightly younger than the control group. Multiple sclerosis patients had significantly lower normalized Chao1 diversity than controls, a result that suggests substantial peripheral T-cell clonal expansion.

TCR beta repertoires were profiled from peripheral blood of 13 young patients with multiple sclerosis to demonstrate the VDJtools post-analysis software. Multiple sclerosis patients were children and adolescents aged roughly 6 to 17 years. Library generation was performed with PCR. Instrument used: Illumina HiSeq 2500. To reduce PCR and sequencing biases, unique molecular identifiers were built into the TCR beta cDNA libraries. Per 1 to 10 million input T cells, approximately 500,000 cDNA molecules were obtained, such that each molecule approximated one T cell. The patient libraries were prepared and sequenced with the same protocol used for the earlier healthy control dataset. Samples belonging to the same batch were prepared together, multiplexed and sequenced on a shared HiSeq lane. Turning to the authors' computational methods: MIGEC handled the raw barcoded reads, throwing out single-read molecular identifier groups before consensus assembly and CDR3 extraction. VDJtools was used for post-analysis of the clonotype tables, and diversity was normalized by down-sampling every dataset to the size of the smallest sample. Repertoire overlap clustering matched CDR3 amino acid but not nucleotide sequences to correct batch-related cross-sample contamination. Starting from the raw public reads, TCRdb applied fastp trimming at Q25, assembled clones with MiXCR and retained in-frame beta chains. Merged by CDR3 protein, the rows form single entries marked with the most common genes and DNA. The V and J calls shown here were made by TCRdb, not taken from the authors' results. Across this sample there are 600,000 to 700,000 distinct CDR3 sequences, with more than 50% seen only once. Around 10% of the sample is held by the ten biggest clonotypes.

This clonotype appeared a single time. The antigen it recognizes is unknown. The record has no base qualities; no much larger clone is one base away. After removal of 3 bases from V and 4 bases from J, the junction retains 6 bases not matched to a gene. The CDR3 sequence holds 15 residues, the cysteine and phenylalanine included. Just CDR3 DNA is preserved here, 45 bases in frame from base 1. Source material: blood. This TCR came from a girl aged 2-10 years with multiple sclerosis. The chain links TRBV12-3 or TRBV12-4 with TRBJ2-1; TRBD2 aligns with 7 central bases. The CDR3: CASSFVAGAYNEQFF. In nucleotides, the sequence is TGTGCCAGCAGTTTCGTAGCGGGTGCATACAATGAGCAGTTCTTC.